This T cell receptor beta chain was captured in a study of blood T cell repertoires in COVID-19. Overall study: From the United States, Italy and Spain came samples of acute and convalescent COVID-19. From T cells, B-cell-depleted T cells, or PBMCs came the material, which was cDNA or gDNA.

Original processing methods: Estimation of nucleated cell counts relied on the amplification of reference gene primers. The table came from immunoSEQ multiplex PCR; TCRdb's copy has only in-frame clones and leaves some out. Clone size and the V and J calls come from that table; the DNA yielded D and trimming. This table holds 130,000 to 150,000 clones, roughly 81% found once. Germline V CDR1 and CDR2: SGHNT, YYREEE (reference sequence). This CDR3 comprises 13 residues. V trimming: 2 bases; J trimming: 3 bases; junction bases outside the gene matches: 1. This sequence originates from a human donor with acute or convalescent COVID-19. The donor label of this sample is uncertain. Input material: peripheral blood. This chain links TRBV5-4 with TRBJ2-7, with 8 bases aligning to TRBD1. CDR3 sequence reads: CASSLQGGYEQYV. The CDR3, as DNA: TGTGCCAGCAGCTTACAGGGGGGCTACGAGCAGTACGTC.